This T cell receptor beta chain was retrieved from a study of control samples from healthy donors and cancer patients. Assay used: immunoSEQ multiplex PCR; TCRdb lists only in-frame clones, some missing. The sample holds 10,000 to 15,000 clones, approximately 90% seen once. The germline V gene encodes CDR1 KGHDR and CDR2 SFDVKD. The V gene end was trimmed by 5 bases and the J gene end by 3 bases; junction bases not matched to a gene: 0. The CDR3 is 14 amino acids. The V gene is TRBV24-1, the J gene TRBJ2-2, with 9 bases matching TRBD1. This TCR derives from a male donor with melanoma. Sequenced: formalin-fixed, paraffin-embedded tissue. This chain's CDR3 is CATSGQGDTGELFF. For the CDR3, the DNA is TGTGCCACCAGTGGACAGGGGGACACCGGGGAGCTGTTTTTT.